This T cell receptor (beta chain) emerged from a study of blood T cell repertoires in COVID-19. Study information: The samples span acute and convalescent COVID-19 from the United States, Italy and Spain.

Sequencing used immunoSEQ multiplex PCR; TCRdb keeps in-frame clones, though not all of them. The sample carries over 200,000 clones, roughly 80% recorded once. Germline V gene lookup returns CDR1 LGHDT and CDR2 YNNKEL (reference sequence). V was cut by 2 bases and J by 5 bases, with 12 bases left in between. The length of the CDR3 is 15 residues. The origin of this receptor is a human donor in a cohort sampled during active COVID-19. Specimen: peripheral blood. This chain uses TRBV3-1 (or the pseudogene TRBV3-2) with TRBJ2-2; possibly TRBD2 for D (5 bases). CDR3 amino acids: CASSQNGVGTGELFF. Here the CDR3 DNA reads TGTGCCAGCAGCCAAAACGGGGTGGGAACCGGGGAGCTGTTTTTT.